Below are 10 T cell receptor beta chains sequenced from a single sample in a study of regulatory T cells in long-lasting Graves disease. Relying on iRepertoire HTBI primers and Arm-PCR of CDR3 regions, the team built TCR beta libraries. TCRdb redid the calling of the multiplex PCR reads with MiXCR, one entry per CDR3 protein. The sample lists 550,000 to 600,000 distinct CDR3 sequences; 15% to 20% were seen once. Described time point: newly diagnosed GD, antithyroid drugs for less than 3 months. Following extraction of RNA from PBMCs, that RNA was used to make the TCR library. The sample also formed part of further work on T cells in Graves' hyperthyroidism and ophthalmopathy.

The sample was peripheral blood mononuclear cells (PBMCs), taken at new diagnosis, from a patient treated with antithyroid drugs. The receptors were gathered from a young man with Graves disease.

In this sample, this clonotype turned up a few times. J is TRBJ2-4 and V is TRBV7-9; perhaps TRBD2 as D (5 bases). The germline V gene encodes CDR1 SEHNR and CDR2 FQNEAQ (reference sequence). The CDR3 length is 15 residues. Trimming removed 3 bases from V and 0 bases from J, with 9 bases in between. The CDR3: CASSLNEGAKNIQYF. The CDR3 region has the DNA TGTGCCAGCAGCTTGAATGAGGGAGCCAAAAACATTCAGTACTTC. Using reference TRBV7-9 and TRBJ2-4 for the parts outside the CDR3, the full variable domain is DTGVSQNPRHKITKRGQNVTFRCDPISEHNRLYWYRQTLGQGPEFLTYFQNEAQLEKSRLLSDRFSAERPKGSFSTLEIQRTEQGDSAMYLCASSLNEGAKNIQYFGAGTRLSVL.

This clonotype came up a few times. The V gene is TRBV20-1, the J gene TRBJ2-1; TRBD1 aligns across 10 bases. V lost 5 bases, J lost 8 bases, and 6 bases stayed unmatched. Germline-derived CDR1 and CDR2 are DFQATT and SNEGSKA (reference sequence). The CDR3 runs 13 residues. The CDR3, as DNA: TGCAGTGCTTGTCGACAGGGGGCCGATGAGCAGTTCTTC. Translation gives CSACRQGADEQFF.

The sample holds a few counts of this clonotype. V usage is TRBV12-3 or TRBV12-4 and J usage is TRBJ2-7; TRBD2 agrees at 8 bases. The CDR3 has 12 amino acids. With V trimmed by 6 bases and J by 5 bases, 3 bases remained unmatched. CDR3 loop: CASSGGDNEQYF. The CDR3 DNA follows: TGTGCCAGCAGCGGGGGGGATAACGAGCAGTACTTC.

This clonotype was seen at least ten times. The chain uses TRBV18 and TRBJ2-5; TRBD1 might be the D (5 bases). The V gene lost 4 bases and the J gene lost 5 bases, with 17 bases spanning the gap. This CDR3 region has 15 residues. Germline lookup yields CDR1 KGHSH and CDR2 LQKENI. In DNA, the CDR3 is TGTGCCAGCTCACGGATGGACACCAACGGGGAGACCCAGTACTTC. This gives the protein CASSRMDTNGETQYF.

The genes are TRBV5-1 and TRBJ2-1; 11 bases map to TRBD2. The CDR3 spans 16 residues. Germline V gene data show CDR1 as SGHRS and CDR2 as YFSETQ. V lost 4 bases, J lost 5 bases, and 8 bases stayed unmatched. CDR3 DNA: TGCGCCAGCAGCCTACGGACTAGCGGGTTTAACAATGAGCAGTTCTTC. Translated: CASSLRTSGFNNEQFF. Based on the CDR3 plus reference TRBV5-1 and TRBJ2-1, the full variable domain is KAGVTQTPRYLIKTRGQQVTLSCSPISGHRSVSWYQQTPGQGLQFLFEYFSETQRNKGNFPGRFSGRQFSNSRSEMNVSTLELGDSALYLCASSLRTSGFNNEQFFGPGTRLTVL.

This clonotype was seen only a few times. The genes are TRBV19 and TRBJ1-6; no reliable D call. V lost 10 bases and J lost 10, with 20 bases in between. Germline V gene data show CDR1 as LNHDA and CDR2 as SQIVND (reference sequence). The CDR3 has 14 amino acids. CDR3 DNA sequence: TGTGCCACCCAGCTGGGGAAGATTAACTCACCCCTCCACTTT. Translated, it gives CATQLGKINSPLHF.

The table lists this clonotype with many counts. The chain is built from TRBV7-9 and TRBJ2-1, with a weak D call TRBD2 (5 bases). The V end was cut by 5 bases, the J end by 7 bases, with 18 bases between. The length of the CDR3 is 15 residues. Germline V gene sequence: CDR1 SEHNR, CDR2 FQNEAQ (reference sequence). The CDR3 spells CASSPRAGAWNEQFF. CDR3 bases: TGTGCCAGCAGCCCCCGTGCGGGCGCGTGGAATGAGCAGTTCTTC. The whole variable domain, remainder taken from reference TRBV7-9 and TRBJ2-1, is DTGVSQNPRHKITKRGQNVTFRCDPISEHNRLYWYRQTLGQGPEFLTYFQNEAQLEKSRLLSDRFSAERPKGSFSTLEIQRTEQGDSAMYLCASSPRAGAWNEQFFGPGTRLTVL.

This clonotype was seen many times. This rearrangement joins TRBV11-3 to TRBJ2-7, with TRBD1 identical over 10 bases. This CDR3 spans 13 amino acids. The trim removed 5 bases at V and 7 bases at J, leaving 5 bases unmatched. From germline, CDR1 is SGHNT and CDR2 YENEEA. The CDR3 nucleotides are TGTGCCAGCAGCCGACAGGGGGCTGGGGAGCAGTACTTC. Its protein is CASSRQGAGEQYF. The variable domain in full, with the rest retrieved from reference TRBV11-3 and TRBJ2-7, is EAGVVQSPRYKIIEKKQPVAFWCNPISGHNTLYWYLQNLGQGPELLIRYENEEAVDDSQLPKDRFSAERLKGVDSTLKIQPAELGDSAVYLCASSRQGAGEQYFGPGTRLTVT.

This clonotype was seen at least ten times. The DNA for the CDR3 is TGTGCCAGCAGCTCTCAGACAGAGAACACTGAAGCTTTCTTT. It codes for CASSSQTENTEAFF. The chain combines TRBV3-1 with TRBJ1-1; possibly TRBD1 for D (5 bases). CDR1 is LGHDT, CDR2 YNNKEL, per germline (reference sequence). V was shortened by 5 bases and J by 1 base, with 11 bases between the two germline ends. The CDR3 is made up of 14 amino acids.

In its sample, this clonotype was seen many times. The CDR3 DNA reads TGTGCCAGCAGCTTGGGGACTAGGGGCGATGAGCAGTTCTTC. It translates to CASSLGTRGDEQFF. The genes are TRBV7-2 and TRBJ2-1, with 8 bases matching TRBD2. Germline V lookup: CDR1 SGHTA, CDR2 FQGNSA. Germline trimming cut 3 bases from V and 8 bases from J; bases unmatched to any gene: 6. The CDR3 has 14 residues.